Following are 16 T cell receptor beta chains from one sample sequenced in a study of beta chain features in type 1 diabetes (dated by TCRdb to 2016 to 2019). The full study reports these points: A moderate but significant shortening of TCRB CDR3 length was observed in type 1 diabetes patients in all four CD4+ subsets.

Their cognate antigens are unknown. Library construction relied on the immunoSEQ multiplex PCR assay. The entire isolated RNA was reverse transcribed using the High Capacity cDNA Reverse Transcription Kit, and thus expressed TCRB transcripts were sequenced. Not all clones reach the TCRdb copy of this immuneACCESS table, which keeps in-frame sequences only. Checked studies attribute under half of the gap to unresolved V genes and leave the rest unexplained. The sample has approximately 58,000 clones on record, about 64% of them singletons. The top ten constitute approximately 0.29% of the sample. Sequencing was carried out using stem cell memory CD4+ T cells from blood. The cell subset or site tag for this specimen amounts to: stem cell-like memory CD4+ T cells. These TCRs come from a woman in her twenties or thirties with type 1 diabetes.

The J gene is TRBJ2-5, the V gene TRBV29-1, with D possibly TRBD2 on 6 matching bases. This CDR3 is 11 amino acids long. Germline lookup yields CDR1 SQVTM and CDR2 ANQGSEA. The V and J ends lost 7 bases and 5 bases respectively, with 11 bases between them. CDR3 in amino acids: CSAGGGETQYF. CDR3 bases: TGCAGCGCGGGTGGGGGGGAGACCCAGTACTTC.

This clone was seen only a few times. The chain recombines TRBV13 with TRBJ2-3; the match to TRBD2 covers 14 bases. V was pared by 5 bases and J by 4 bases, with 8 bases of the junction left unmatched. The germline V gene has CDR1 PRHDT and CDR2 FYEKMQ (reference sequence). The CDR3 has 17 amino acids. The CDR3 spells CASSAGGLAGDPDTQYF. CDR3 bases: TGTGCCAGCAGCGCAGGGGGACTAGCGGGAGATCCAGATACGCAGTATTTT.

The chain joins TRBV5-8 to TRBJ2-3, with 14 bases aligning to TRBD2. Germline V gene sequence: CDR1 SGHTS, CDR2 YDEGEE. Trimming at V came to 5 bases and at J to 4 bases, leaving 9 bases not matched to a gene. The CDR3 length is 17 residues. CDR3 in amino acids: CASRPNPGLAGADTQYF. The CDR3 DNA reads as TGTGCCAGCAGACCAAACCCGGGACTAGCGGGAGCAGATACGCAGTATTTT.

V is TRBV15 and J is TRBJ1-1; the match to TRBD1 covers 9 bases. Trimming cost V 1 base and J 1 base; bases outside gene matches: 4. The CDR3 sequence is 16 residues long. CDR1 is LNHNV, CDR2 YYDKDF, per germline (reference sequence). In DNA, the CDR3 is TGTGCCACCAGCAGAGTAAAGGGACAGGGGAACACTGAAGCTTTCTTT. It specifies CATSRVKGQGNTEAFF.

The chain links TRBV18 to TRBJ2-1; 11 nucleotides line up with TRBD2. Trimming took 5 bases from V and 0 from J; bases not matched to a gene: 6. The CDR3 extends over 17 amino acids. CDR1 is KGHSH and CDR2 is LQKENI in the germline V gene. The CDR3 region is CASSSLSGRVSYNEQFF. The CDR3, as DNA: TGTGCCAGCTCATCCCTTAGCGGGAGGGTCTCCTACAATGAGCAGTTCTTC. The full variable domain, rest sourced from reference TRBV18 and TRBJ2-1, is NAGVMQNPRHLVRRRGQEARLRCSPMKGHSHVYWYRQLPEEGLKFMVYLQKENIIDESGMPKERFSAEFPKEGPSILRIQQVVRGDSAAYFCASSSLSGRVSYNEQFFGPGTRLTVL.

There are a few counts of this clone. The chain has TRBV6-5 and TRBJ2-5; 7 bases align to TRBD2. This CDR3 spans 13 amino acids. V was pared by 5 bases and J by 4 bases, with 4 bases of the junction left unmatched. Germline V CDR1 and CDR2: MNHEY, SVGAGI. The CDR3 coding sequence is TGTGCCAGCAGTGGATTAGCGGGAGAGACCCAGTACTTC. Its protein is CASSGLAGETQYF.

The rearrangement links TRBV7-9 to TRBJ1-1; D remains ambiguous. Germline V CDR1 and CDR2: SEHNR, FQNEAQ (reference sequence). The V end was cut by 3 bases, the J end by 2 bases, with 4 bases between. The CDR3 is made up of 12 amino acids. The CDR3 nucleotides read TGTGCCAGCAGCTTCCCAAACACTGAAGCTTTCTTT. It codes for CASSFPNTEAFF.

This sequence joins TRBV2 and TRBJ2-5, with TRBD1 matching 8 bases. The CDR3 length is 14 residues. V gave up 9 bases and J gave up 2 bases; unmatched junction bases: 8. Per the germline V gene, CDR1 is SNHLY and CDR2 is FYNNEI. CDR3 in DNA: TGTGCCAGTCCCCGGGACAGGAATCAAGAGACCCAGTACTTC. This sequence encodes CASPRDRNQETQYF.

The chain employs TRBV18 and TRBJ2-1; D not resolved. CDR1 and CDR2 from the germline V gene are KGHSH and LQKENI. The CDR3 has 16 residues. Between the trimmed V and J ends, which lost 3 bases and 0 bases, there was a span of 12 bases. This chain's CDR3 is CASSPSPPSSYNEQFF. The CDR3 coding sequence is TGTGCCAGCTCACCGTCACCTCCGAGCTCCTACAATGAGCAGTTCTTC.

The chain recombines TRBV7-3 with TRBJ2-3; 7 bases are shared with TRBD1. V was clipped by 5 bases and J by 4 bases; unmatched bases: 3. CDR3 length equals 13 residues. Germline loops: CDR1 SGHTA, CDR2 FQGTGA. The CDR3 here is CASSVTGSDTQYF. In DNA, the CDR3 is TGTGCCAGCAGCGTGACAGGGTCAGATACGCAGTATTTT.

There are a few counts of this clone. The chain couples TRBV21-1 to TRBJ2-3; the D call of TRBD2 is as the table states it, not checked on the DNA. TRBV21-1 is a documented pseudogene. CDR3 length: 16 amino acids. The CDR3 sequence: CASTLDSGRRSDTQYF. The CDR3, as DNA: TGTGCCAGCACCCTGGACAGCGGGAGGAGGTCAGATACGCAGTATTTT.

This chain connects TRBV5-1 to TRBJ2-1; 8 bases line up with TRBD2. This CDR3 spans 15 amino acids. From germline, CDR1 is SGHRS and CDR2 YFSETQ. J gave up 5 bases and V 0 bases, and 4 bases lay outside the gene matches. CDR3 bases: TGCGCCAGCAGCTTGGTTAGCGGGGCGAACAATGAGCAGTTCTTC. Translated, it gives CASSLVSGANNEQFF.

V gene TRBV18 combines with J gene TRBJ2-5; D is unclear. Germline CDR1 is KGHSH and CDR2 is LQKENI. Deletions cut 3 bases from V and 0 bases from J, with 8 bases between. CDR3 length equals 14 residues. The CDR3 region is CASSPRRYQETQYF. In DNA, the CDR3 is TGTGCCAGCTCACCCCGCCGGTACCAAGAGACCCAGTACTTC.

V and J are TRBV18 and TRBJ2-5; perhaps TRBD1 as D (6 bases). The J call may be wrong; the DNA end is better matched by TRBJ2-7. From germline, CDR1 is KGHSH and CDR2 LQKENI. The CDR3 runs 14 residues. CDR3: CASSRDTLSYEQYF. The DNA of the CDR3 is TGTGCCAGCTCCCGGGACACCTTGTCCTACGAGCAGTACTTC.

The V gene is TRBV11-2, the J gene TRBJ2-1; D is perhaps TRBD2 (6 bases). Trimming removed 1 base from V and 8 bases from J, with 24 bases in between. Looked up from germline, CDR1 is SGHAT and CDR2 is FQNNGV. The CDR3 extends over 18 amino acids. Here the CDR3 DNA reads TGTGCCAGCAGCTTAGTACTGAGTAGCGGCCCGAGGAGGTATGAGCAGTTCTTC. Its translation is CASSLVLSSGPRRYEQFF. Full variable domain (remainder filled in from reference TRBV11-2 and TRBJ2-1): EAGVAQSPRYKIIEKRQSVAFWCNPISGHATLYWYQQILGQGPKLLIQFQNNGVVDDSQLPKDRFSAERLKGVDSTLKIQPAKLEDSAVYLCASSLVLSSGPRRYEQFFGPGTRLTVL.

The chain combines TRBV19 with TRBJ1-1; D remains unclear. CDR1 and CDR2 from the germline V gene are LNHDA and SQIVND (reference sequence). V shed 3 bases and J shed 0 bases, with 14 bases lying between them. CDR3 length: 16 residues. The CDR3 here is CASSIMGDTLNTEAFF. Here the CDR3 DNA reads TGTGCCAGTAGTATTATGGGCGACACGTTGAACACTGAAGCTTTCTTT.